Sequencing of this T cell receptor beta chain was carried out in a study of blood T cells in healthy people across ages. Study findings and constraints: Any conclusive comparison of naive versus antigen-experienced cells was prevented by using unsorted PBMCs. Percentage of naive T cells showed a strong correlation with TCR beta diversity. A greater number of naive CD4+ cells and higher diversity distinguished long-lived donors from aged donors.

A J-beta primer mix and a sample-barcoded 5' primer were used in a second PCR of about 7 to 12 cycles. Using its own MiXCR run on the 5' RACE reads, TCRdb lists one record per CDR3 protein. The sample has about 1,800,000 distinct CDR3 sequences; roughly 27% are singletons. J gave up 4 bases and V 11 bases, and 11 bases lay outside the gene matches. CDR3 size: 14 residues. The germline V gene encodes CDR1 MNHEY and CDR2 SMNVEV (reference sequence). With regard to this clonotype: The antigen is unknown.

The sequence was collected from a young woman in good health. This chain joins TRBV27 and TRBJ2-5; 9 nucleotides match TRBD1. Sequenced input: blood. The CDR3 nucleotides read TGTGCCGGCAAATCAGGGACAGGGCGAGAGACCCAGTACTTC. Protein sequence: CAGKSGTGRETQYF.